One sample yielded the 10 T cell receptor beta chains listed below, sequenced in a study of cytomegalovirus exposure and HLA in healthy donors. PCR used 60 Vbeta primers and 13 Jbeta primers. Produced via immunoSEQ multiplex PCR; TCRdb's table is partial and in-frame only. Among fewer than 200,000 clones listed, less than 75% were seen once. Sequences were obtained from PBMCs. These receptors all come from a girl aged 5-17 years in good health and CMV-seronegative.

CDR3 sequence reads: CASGPDREDEKLFF. As DNA, the CDR3 is TGTGCTAGTGGACCGGACAGGGAAGATGAAAAACTGTTTTTT. The chain is built from TRBV12-5 and TRBJ1-4; 8 bases match TRBD1. CDR3 length: 14 residues. Germline loops: CDR1 LGHNT, CDR2 FRNRAP. With V trimmed by 6 bases and J by 6 bases, 6 bases remained unmatched.

This chain connects TRBV6-9 to TRBJ2-7; TRBD2 agrees at 12 bases. J gave up 6 bases and V 1 base, and 7 bases lay outside the gene matches. The CDR3 consists of 16 residues. The V gene's germline CDR1 is MNHGY and CDR2 SVAAGI. The CDR3 sequence is CASSYWTSGEVSEQYF. CDR3 DNA sequence: TGTGCCAGCAGTTATTGGACTAGCGGGGAGGTCAGCGAGCAGTACTTC.

This chain uses TRBV5-4 with TRBJ2-7; the match to TRBD2 covers 9 bases. CDR3 size: 13 residues. Germline loops: CDR1 SGHNT, CDR2 YYREEE (reference sequence). With 3 bases clipped from V and 5 bases from J, the junction kept 3 bases outside the gene matches. The chain's CDR3 is CASSYSGGDEQYF. The CDR3 DNA follows: TGTGCCAGCAGCTATAGCGGGGGCGACGAGCAGTACTTC.

The gene calls are TRBV6-5 and TRBJ2-7; no clear D. V dropped 5 bases and J dropped 0 bases, with 8 bases sitting between them. This CDR3 spans 13 amino acids. Germline V gene sequence: CDR1 MNHEY, CDR2 SVGAGI. The CDR3 reads CASSEVHSYEQYF. In DNA, the CDR3 is TGTGCCAGCAGTGAAGTACACTCCTACGAGCAGTACTTC.

The V call is TRBV5-1, the J call TRBJ2-7, with TRBD2 matching over 11 bases. Germline V lookup: CDR1 SGHRS, CDR2 YFSETQ. The V segment lost 0 bases and the J segment 2 bases; nucleotides outside the gene matches: 4. There are 16 residues in the CDR3. The CDR3 here is CASSLDWGLAAYEQYF. CDR3 in DNA: TGCGCCAGCAGCTTGGATTGGGGACTAGCGGCCTACGAGCAGTACTTC.

The chain is built from TRBV19 and TRBJ1-2, with D perhaps matching TRBD1 (5 bases). This CDR3 spans 15 amino acids. Trimming pared 1 base from V and 4 bases from J, leaving 13 bases between. Germline CDR1 reads LNHDA; CDR2 reads SQIVND (reference sequence). This CDR3 is CASSIGGQGPYGYTF. DNA of the CDR3: TGTGCCAGTAGTATAGGGGGCCAGGGCCCCTATGGCTACACCTTC.

The CDR3 coding sequence is TGTGCCAGCAGCAAAGGCCCGGGAGTCAGAGGAAGCAATCAGCCCCAGCATTTT. Translation gives CASSKGPGVRGSNQPQHF. The chain is built from TRBV21-1 and TRBJ1-5. TRBV21-1 is classified as a pseudogene. This CDR3 has 18 residues.

The V and J genes are TRBV14 and TRBJ1-3; D is possibly TRBD1 (6 bases). The V end was cut by 2 bases, the J end by 4 bases, with 12 bases between. The CDR3 totals 15 residues. CDR1 SGHDN and CDR2 FVKESK come from the germline V gene. The CDR3 DNA reads as TGTGCCAGCAGCCAAAGACAGGTGGGAGGAAACACCATATATTTT. Protein product: CASSQRQVGGNTIYF.

This clone appeared a few times. V usage is TRBV27 and J usage is TRBJ1-1; the D gene is possibly TRBD1 (6 bases). The V end lost 6 bases, the J end lost 5 bases, and 13 bases lay between the germline ends. The CDR3 extends over 13 amino acids. CDR1 and CDR2 (germline): MNHEY, SMNVEV (reference sequence). The CDR3 nucleotides are TGTGCCAGCAGACCCACAGGGCGGACTGAAGCTTTCTTT. This sequence encodes CASRPTGRTEAFF.

This chain links TRBV7-9 with TRBJ1-2; D is perhaps TRBD1 (5 bases). The CDR3 is 13 residues long. Trimming cost V 1 base and J 5 bases, with 8 bases left between them. Germline V CDR1 and CDR2: SEHNR, FQNEAQ (reference sequence). In DNA form, the CDR3 reads TGTGCCAGCAGCTTAGGGACACTTTATGGCTACACCTTC. Its translation is CASSLGTLYGYTF.